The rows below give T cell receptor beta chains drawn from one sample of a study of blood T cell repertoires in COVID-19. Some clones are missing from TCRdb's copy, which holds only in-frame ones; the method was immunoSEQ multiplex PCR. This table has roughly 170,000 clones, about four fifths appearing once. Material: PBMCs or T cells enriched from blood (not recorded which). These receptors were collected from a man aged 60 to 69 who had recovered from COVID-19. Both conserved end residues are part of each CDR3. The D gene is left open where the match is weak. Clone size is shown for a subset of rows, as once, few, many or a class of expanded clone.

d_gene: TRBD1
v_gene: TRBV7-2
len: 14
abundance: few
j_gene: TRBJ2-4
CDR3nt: TGTGCCAGCAGCCCCGGCGACAGGGGGCAAGATCAGTACTTC
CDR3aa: CASSPGDRGQDQYF

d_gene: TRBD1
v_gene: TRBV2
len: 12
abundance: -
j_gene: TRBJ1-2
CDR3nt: TGTGCCAGGACGGACAGGGAATATGGCTACACCTTC
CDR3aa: CARTDREYGYTF

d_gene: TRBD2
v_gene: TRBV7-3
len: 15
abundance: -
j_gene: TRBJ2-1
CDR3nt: TGTGCCAGCAGCACTCCGGGACTAGCGGGCAATGAGCAGTTCTTC
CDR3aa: CASSTPGLAGNEQFF

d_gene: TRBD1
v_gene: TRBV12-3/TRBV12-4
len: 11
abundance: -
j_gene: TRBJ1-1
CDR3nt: TGTGCCAGCACGGACAGGCCGAGCTTTTTCTTT
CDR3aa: CASTDRPSFFF

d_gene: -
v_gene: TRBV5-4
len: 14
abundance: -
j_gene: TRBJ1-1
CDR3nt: TGTGCCAGCAGCTCCCCCACAGGGCTCACTGAAGCTTTCTTT
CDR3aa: CASSSPTGLTEAFF

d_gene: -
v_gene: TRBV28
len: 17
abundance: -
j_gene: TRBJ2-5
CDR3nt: TGTGCCAGCAGTTTAATGAAGCGGTTAGGTGGCTTTGAGACCCAGTACTTC
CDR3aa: CASSLMKRLGGFETQYF

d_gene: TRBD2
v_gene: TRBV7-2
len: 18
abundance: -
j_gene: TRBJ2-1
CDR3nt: TGTGCCAGCAGCTTAGCACGGCCGTTTAGCGGGAGAGACAATGAGCAGTTCTTC
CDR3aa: CASSLARPFSGRDNEQFF

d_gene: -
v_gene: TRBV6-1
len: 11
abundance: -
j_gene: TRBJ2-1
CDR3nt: TGTGCCAGCAGTGATATGTTTGAGCAGTTCTTC
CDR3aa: CASSDMFEQFF

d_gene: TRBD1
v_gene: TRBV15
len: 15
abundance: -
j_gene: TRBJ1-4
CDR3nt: TGTGCCACCAGCGGATACAGGGGGGACGGGGAAAAACTGTTTTTT
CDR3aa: CATSGYRGDGEKLFF

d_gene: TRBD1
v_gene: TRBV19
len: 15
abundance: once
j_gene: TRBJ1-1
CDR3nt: TGTGCCAGTAGCAGGCAGGGGGTTATGAACACTGAAGCTTTCTTT
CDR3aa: CASSRQGVMNTEAFF

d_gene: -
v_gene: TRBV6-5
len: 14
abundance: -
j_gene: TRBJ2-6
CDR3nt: TGTGCCAGCAGGATACAGGGAGGGGCCAACGTCCTGACTTTC
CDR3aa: CASRIQGGANVLTF

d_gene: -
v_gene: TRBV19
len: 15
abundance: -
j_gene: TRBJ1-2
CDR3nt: TGTGCCAGTAGTTGGGGCAGGGATGCCCTTGGCGGCTACACCTTC
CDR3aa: CASSWGRDALGGYTF

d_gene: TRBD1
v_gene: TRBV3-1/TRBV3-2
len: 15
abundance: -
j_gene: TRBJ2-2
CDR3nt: TGTGCCAGCAGCCCGACAGGGGTGGCCACCGGGGAGCTGTTTTTT
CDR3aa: CASSPTGVATGELFF

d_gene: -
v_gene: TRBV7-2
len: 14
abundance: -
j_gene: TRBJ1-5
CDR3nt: TGTGCCAGCAGCTGGAAGGGAGGAAATCAGCCCCAGCATTTT
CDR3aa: CASSWKGGNQPQHF

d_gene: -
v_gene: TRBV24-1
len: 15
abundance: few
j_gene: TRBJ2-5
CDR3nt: TGTGCCACCAGTGATTTCGGCAGGGACCAAGAGACCCAGTACTTC
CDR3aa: CATSDFGRDQETQYF

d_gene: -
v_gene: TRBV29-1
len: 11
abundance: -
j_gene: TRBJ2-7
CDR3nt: TGCAGCGTGCTCAACTCACAGGAGCAGTACTTC
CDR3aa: CSVLNSQEQYF

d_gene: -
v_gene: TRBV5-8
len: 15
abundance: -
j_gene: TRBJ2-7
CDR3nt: TGTGCCAGCAGCTTGTCGGGCTGGGGCAACTACGAGCAGTACTTC
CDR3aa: CASSLSGWGNYEQYF

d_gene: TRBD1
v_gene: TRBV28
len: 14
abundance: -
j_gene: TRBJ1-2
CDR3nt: TGTGCCAGCAGTTTACCGACAGGGGGCAATGGCTACACCTTC
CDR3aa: CASSLPTGGNGYTF

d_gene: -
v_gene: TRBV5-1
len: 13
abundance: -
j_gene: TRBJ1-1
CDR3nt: TGCGCCAGCAGCTTGGCCGGGGAAACTGAAGCTTTCTTT
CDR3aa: CASSLAGETEAFF

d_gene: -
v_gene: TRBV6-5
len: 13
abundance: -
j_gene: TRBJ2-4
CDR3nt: TGTGCCAGCAGTTATTACCGAGGAAACATTCAGTACTTC
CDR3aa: CASSYYRGNIQYF

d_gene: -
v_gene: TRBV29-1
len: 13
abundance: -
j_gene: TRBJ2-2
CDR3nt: TGCAGCGTTGAAGATCTTCAGGGCGGGGAGCTGTTTTTT
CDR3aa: CSVEDLQGGELFF

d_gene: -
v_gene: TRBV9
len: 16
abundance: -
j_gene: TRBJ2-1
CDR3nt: TGTGCCAGCAGCGTCGACGATTCGGGTACCTACAATGAGCAGTTCTTC
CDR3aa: CASSVDDSGTYNEQFF

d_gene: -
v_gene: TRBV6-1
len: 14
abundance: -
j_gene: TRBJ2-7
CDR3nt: TGTGCCAGCAGTGAAGCAGGGACACCCCTTTTTAAGTACTTC
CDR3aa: CASSEAGTPLFKYF

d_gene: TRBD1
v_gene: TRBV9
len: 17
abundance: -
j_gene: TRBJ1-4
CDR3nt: TGTGCCAGCAGCGTAGGGACAGGGGGCCTCACTAATGAAAAACTGTTTTTT
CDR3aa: CASSVGTGGLTNEKLFF

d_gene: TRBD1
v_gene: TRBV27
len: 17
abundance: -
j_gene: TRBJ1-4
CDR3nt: TGTGCCAACCATCTACAGGGGGCGCGGACAACTAATGAAAAACTGTTTTTT
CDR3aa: CANHLQGARTTNEKLFF

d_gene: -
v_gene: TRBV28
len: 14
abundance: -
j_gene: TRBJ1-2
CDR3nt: TGTGCCAGCAGTGCCGCCGGGTCTGCCCAGAGCTACACCTTC
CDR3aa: CASSAAGSAQSYTF

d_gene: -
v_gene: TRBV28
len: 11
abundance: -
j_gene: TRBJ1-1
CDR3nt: TGTGCCAGCAGTTTACGGGGTGAAGCTTTCTTT
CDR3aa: CASSLRGEAFF

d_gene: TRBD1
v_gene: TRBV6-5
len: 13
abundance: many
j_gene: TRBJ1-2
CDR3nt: TGTGCCAGCAGACGGACAGGCGACTATGGCTACACCTTC
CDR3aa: CASRRTGDYGYTF

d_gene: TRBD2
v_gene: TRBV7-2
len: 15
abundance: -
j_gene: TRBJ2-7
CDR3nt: TGTGCCAGCAGCTTAGATGGGACTAGCTCCTACGAGCAGTACTTC
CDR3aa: CASSLDGTSSYEQYF

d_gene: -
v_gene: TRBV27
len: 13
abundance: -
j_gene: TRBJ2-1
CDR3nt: TGTGCCAGCAGTTTATACGGGTTCAATGAGCAGTTCTTC
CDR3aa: CASSLYGFNEQFF

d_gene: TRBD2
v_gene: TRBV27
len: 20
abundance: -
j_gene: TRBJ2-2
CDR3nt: TGTGCCAGCAGTTTATCGAGGGCAAAACTAGCGGCTAGGGGCACCGGGGAGCTGTTTTTT
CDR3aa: CASSLSRAKLAARGTGELFF

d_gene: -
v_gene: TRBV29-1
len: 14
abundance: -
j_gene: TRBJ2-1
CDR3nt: TGCAGCGTTGTTCCGCCCGGGAGAGTTAATGAGCAGTTCTTC
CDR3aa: CSVVPPGRVNEQFF

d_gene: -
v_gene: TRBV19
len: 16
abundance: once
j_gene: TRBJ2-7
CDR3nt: TGTGCCAGTAGTATAGATGGAGGCACATGGACCTACGAGCAGTACTTC
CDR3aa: CASSIDGGTWTYEQYF

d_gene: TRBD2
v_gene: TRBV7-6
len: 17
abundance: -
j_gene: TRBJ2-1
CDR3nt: TGTGCCAGCAGCTTAAGCCCAGCGGGGGGTATCTACAATGAGCAGTTCTTC
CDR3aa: CASSLSPAGGIYNEQFF

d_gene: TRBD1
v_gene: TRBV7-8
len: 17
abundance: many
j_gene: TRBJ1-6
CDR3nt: TGTGCCAGCAGCCCGAACTTTGGACAGGTTAATCATTCACCCCTCCACTTT
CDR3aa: CASSPNFGQVNHSPLHF

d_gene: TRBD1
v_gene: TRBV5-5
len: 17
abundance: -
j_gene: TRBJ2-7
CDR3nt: TGTGCCAGCAGCCCGAACCCGACAGACAGGGGCGTGTACGAGCAGTACTTC
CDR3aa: CASSPNPTDRGVYEQYF

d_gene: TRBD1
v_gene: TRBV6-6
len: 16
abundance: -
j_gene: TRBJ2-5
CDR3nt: TGTGCCAGCAGTTTGTCAACAGGGGGCGGAGGAAAGACCCAGTACTTC
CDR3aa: CASSLSTGGGGKTQYF